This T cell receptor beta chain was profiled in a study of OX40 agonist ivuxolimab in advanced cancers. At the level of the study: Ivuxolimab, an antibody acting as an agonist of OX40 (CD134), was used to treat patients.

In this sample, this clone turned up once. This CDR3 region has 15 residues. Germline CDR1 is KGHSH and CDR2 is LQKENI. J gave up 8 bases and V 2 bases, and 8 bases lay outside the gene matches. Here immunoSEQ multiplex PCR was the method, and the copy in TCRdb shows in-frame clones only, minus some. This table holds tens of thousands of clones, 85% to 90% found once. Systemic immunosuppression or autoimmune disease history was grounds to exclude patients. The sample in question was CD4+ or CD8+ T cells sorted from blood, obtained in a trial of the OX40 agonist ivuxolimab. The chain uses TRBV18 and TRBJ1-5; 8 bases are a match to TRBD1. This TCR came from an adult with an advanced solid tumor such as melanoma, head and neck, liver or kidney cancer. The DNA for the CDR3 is TGTGCCAGCTCACCAAGGGGAGACAGGGGTGAGCCCCAGCATTTT. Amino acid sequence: CASSPRGDRGEPQHF.